These T cell receptor beta chains were read from a single sample in a study of CD8+CD57+ T cells in acquired aplastic anemia. Using its own MiXCR run on the reads, TCRdb lists one record per CDR3 protein. The data contain 200,000 to 250,000 distinct CDR3 sequences, roughly 35% of them singletons. The sample taken for sequencing was sorted CD4+, CD8+, or CD8+CD57+ T cells (not recorded which) from PBMCs. The receptors come from a human donor in good health, serving as a control. The CDR3 runs from the conserved cysteine through the conserved F or W. A D gene is named only where the DNA matches it firmly. The size field is filled for only some rows; it gives once, few, many or a size class.

NA,TRBJ1-5,TRBV20-1,NA,TGCGGTGCTAGTAACCCTGGATTGGGCCAGCCCCAGCATTTT,CGASNPGLGQPQHF
NA,TRBJ2-5,TRBV7-6,many,TGTGCCAGCAGCTGGGGGACGGCCCGGGAGACCCAGTACTTC,CASSWGTARETQYF
NA,TRBJ1-2,TRBV2,many,TGTGCCAGCAGTGAGGGGGGGGGGCGCGGGTATGGCTACACCTTC,CASSEGGGRGYGYTF
NA,TRBJ2-5,TRBV3-1,NA,TGTGCCAGCAGCCATGGTAGGGACCTTCGAGAGACCCAGTACTTC,CASSHGRDLRETQYF
TRBD1,TRBJ1-2,TRBV9,many,TGTGCCAGCAGCCCCGGACAGGGGGTCCAGGGTGGCTACACCTTC,CASSPGQGVQGGYTF
NA,TRBJ2-3,TRBV9,many,TGTGCCAGCAGCCCAACAGGGCCTAGCACAGATACGCAGTATTTT,CASSPTGPSTDTQYF
NA,TRBJ2-6,TRBV2,many,TGTGCCAGCAGTGAGGGCCCGGGGGGCCACTCTGGGGCCAACGTCCTGACTTTC,CASSEGPGGHSGANVLTF
TRBD1,TRBJ2-7,TRBV2,NA,TGTGCCAGCTCACCCACGGGACAGGCCTACGAGCAGTACTTC,CASSPTGQAYEQYF
NA,TRBJ2-7,TRBV11-2,NA,TGTGCCAGCAGCTTAGTGAGGGCGTCTTACGAGCAGTACTTC,CASSLVRASYEQYF
NA,TRBJ1-2,TRBV11-2,many,TGTGCCAGCACCGAATGGAGGGGATTAAGTGGCTACACCTTC,CASTEWRGLSGYTF
NA,TRBJ1-2,TRBV6-1,few,TGTGCCAGCACAGAGTACTATGGCTACACCTTC,CASTEYYGYTF
TRBD2,TRBJ2-5,TRBV10-3,NA,TGTGCCATCAGTGTCAGCGGGAGGGGAGAGACCCAGTACTTC,CAISVSGRGETQYF
NA,TRBJ1-4,TRBV7-2,few,TGTGCCAGCAGCTTAGCGCGAGGGGAGTACACCTACAATGAAAAACTGTTTTTT,CASSLARGEYTYNEKLFF
TRBD1,TRBJ2-4,TRBV12-3/TRBV12-4,many,TGTGCCAGCAGGGGGACAGGGGGTAAAAACATTCAGTACTTC,CASRGTGGKNIQYF
TRBD1,TRBJ2-3,TRBV6-2/TRBV6-3,NA,TGTGCCAGCAGTTACTCACGGGACAGGGGTAGTACAGATACGCAGTATTTT,CASSYSRDRGSTDTQYF
NA,TRBJ2-2,TRBV29-1,NA,TGCAGCGTTGTCCAGAACACCGGGGAGCTGTTTTTT,CSVVQNTGELFF
TRBD1,TRBJ2-1,TRBV12-3/TRBV12-4,NA,TGTGCCAGCAGTATAAGACAGGGGTGGAATGAGCAGTTCTTC,CASSIRQGWNEQFF
TRBD2,TRBJ2-7,TRBV5-1,NA,TGCGCCAGCAGCTGGCCAGCAGATAGCGGGGACTACGAGCAGTACTTC,CASSWPADSGDYEQYF
TRBD1,TRBJ2-2,TRBV5-4,NA,TGTGCCAGCAGCGGTTCCGGACAGGGACGCACCGGGGAGCTGTTTTTT,CASSGSGQGRTGELFF
NA,TRBJ2-7,TRBV20-1,NA,TGCAGTGCTAAATATTCCGGGGGCGGGTCCTACGAGCAGTACTTC,CSAKYSGGGSYEQYF
NA,TRBJ1-3,TRBV6-1,NA,TGTGCCAGCAGTGAACATCCGGGGGGCACCATATATTTT,CASSEHPGGTIYF
TRBD1,TRBJ2-2,TRBV24-1,many,TGTGCCACCAGTGAACCAGGGGGAGACAACACCGGGGAGCTGTTTTTT,CATSEPGGDNTGELFF
NA,TRBJ2-1,TRBV5-4,NA,TGTGCCAGCAGCTTGTACGGTAGAGAATCTGAGCAGTTCTTC,CASSLYGRESEQFF
TRBD1,TRBJ1-2,TRBV6-1,many,TGTGCCAGCAGTCTCACGAACAGGGGGTGGTATGGCTACACCTTC,CASSLTNRGWYGYTF
TRBD1,TRBJ2-7,TRBV29-1,NA,TGCAGCGTTGGACAGGGGGCCCACGAGCAGTACTTC,CSVGQGAHEQYF
NA,TRBJ1-5,TRBV24-1,NA,TGTGCCACCCAGGGGACCAATCAGCCCCAGCATTTT,CATQGTNQPQHF
TRBD1,TRBJ1-3,TRBV10-1,many,TGCGCCAGCAGTCCCGGGACAGACGGCGACACCATATATTTT,CASSPGTDGDTIYF
TRBD2,TRBJ2-5,TRBV7-9,many,TGTGCCAGCAGCCCATCCGGGACTACTAAAGAGACCCAGTACTTC,CASSPSGTTKETQYF
NA,TRBJ1-1,TRBV14,many,TGTGCCAGCAGCCAAGATCTGGGCACTGAAGCTTTCTTT,CASSQDLGTEAFF
TRBD1,TRBJ1-2,TRBV20-1,many,TGCAGTGTCCTTACAGGGGATGGCTACACCTTC,CSVLTGDGYTF
NA,TRBJ2-4,TRBV7-2,NA,TGTGCCAGCAGCCCCGGCTCCTTCCAGTACTTC,CASSPGSFQYF
NA,TRBJ2-7,TRBV27,few,TGTGCCAGCAGTTGGGACTACAGGGTAGGAAACGAGCAGTACTTC,CASSWDYRVGNEQYF
TRBD2,TRBJ2-3,TRBV12-5,NA,TGTGCTAGTGGTTTAGCGGGGGCCACAGATACGCAGTATTTT,CASGLAGATDTQYF
NA,TRBJ1-1,TRBV2,many,TGTGCCAGCAGTGCGCAACAGGGAACTGAAGCTTTCTTT,CASSAQQGTEAFF
NA,TRBJ2-5,TRBV2,many,TGTGCCAGCAGCCCGACAGGACAAGAGACCCAGTGCTTC,CASSPTGQETQCF
TRBD2,TRBJ2-5,TRBV12-3/TRBV12-4,few,TGTGCCAGCAGTTTGAGTCGGGAGGGGCAAGAGACCCAGTACTTC,CASSLSREGQETQYF
NA,TRBJ1-2,TRBV4-2,many,TGTGCCAGCAGCCAAGATCCGACAGGAATGTGGGGCTACACCTTC,CASSQDPTGMWGYTF
NA,TRBJ2-3,TRBV24-1,NA,TGTGCCACCAGGGGGACCACCACAGATACGCAGTATTTT,CATRGTTTDTQYF
TRBD1,TRBJ1-1,TRBV2,many,TGTGCCAGCAGTCGGGACAGGTGGAACACTGAAGCTTTCTTT,CASSRDRWNTEAFF
NA,TRBJ1-4,TRBV5-1,NA,TGCGCCAGCAGCGTGATGACAGCAACTAATGAAAAACTGTTTTTT,CASSVMTATNEKLFF
TRBD1,TRBJ1-2,TRBV19,NA,TGTGCCAGTAAACTGGGACAGAAGCATGGCTACACCTTC,CASKLGQKHGYTF
TRBD1,TRBJ2-7,TRBV5-5,NA,TGTGCCAGCAGCGTCGACAGGGGAGACGAGCAGTACTTC,CASSVDRGDEQYF
TRBD1,TRBJ2-3,TRBV5-4,few,TGTGCCAGCAGCTTGGTGGACAGGGGGATGACAGATACGCAGTATTTT,CASSLVDRGMTDTQYF
NA,TRBJ2-7,TRBV15,many,TGTGCCACCAGCAGAGATGGGGGGGCTTGGTACGAGCAGTACTTC,CATSRDGGAWYEQYF
TRBD2,TRBJ2-5,TRBV4-1,few,TGCGCCAGCAGCCAATGGACTAGCGGGAGGGCCAAAGAGACCCAGTACTTC,CASSQWTSGRAKETQYF
NA,TRBJ2-3,TRBV6-4,NA,TGTGCCAGCAGTGACTCGATAGGGGGCACAGATACGCAGTATTTT,CASSDSIGGTDTQYF
TRBD1,TRBJ1-1,TRBV5-1,many,TGCGCCAGCAGCCAGGACAGGACTGAAGCTTTCTTT,CASSQDRTEAFF
NA,TRBJ1-1,TRBV7-3,many,TGTGCCAGCAGCCTCCAGGGGTCCACTGAAGCTTTCTTT,CASSLQGSTEAFF
NA,TRBJ2-5,TRBV15,many,TGTGCCACCAGCAGAGAAGGATTCCCTACTGCGGTTAGGACCCAGTACTTC,CATSREGFPTAVRTQYF
NA,TRBJ2-1,TRBV7-3,many,TGTGCCAGCAGCTTAACGCCCACCATCAATGAGCAGTTCTTC,CASSLTPTINEQFF